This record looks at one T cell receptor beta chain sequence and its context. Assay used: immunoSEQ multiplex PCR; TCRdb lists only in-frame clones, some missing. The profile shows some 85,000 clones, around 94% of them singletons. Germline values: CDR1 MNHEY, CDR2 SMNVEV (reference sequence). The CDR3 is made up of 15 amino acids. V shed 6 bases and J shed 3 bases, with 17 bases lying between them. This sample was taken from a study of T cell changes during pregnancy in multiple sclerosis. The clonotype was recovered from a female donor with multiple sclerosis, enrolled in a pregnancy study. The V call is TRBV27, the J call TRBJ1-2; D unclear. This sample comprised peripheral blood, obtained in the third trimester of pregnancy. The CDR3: CASSPKRLSYYGYTF. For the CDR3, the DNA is TGTGCCAGCAGCCCAAAAAGACTCTCCTACTATGGCTACACCTTC.